A single sample gave rise to the 18 T cell receptor beta chains below, sequenced in a study of graft-versus-host responses after intestinal transplantation. Sequencing used immunoSEQ multiplex PCR; TCRdb keeps in-frame clones, though not all of them. The data show 28,000 or so clones, about four fifths seen once. Their recognized antigens are unknown. The sample in question was unstimulated CD8+ T cells sorted from spleen or lymph node cells, obtained before intestinal transplant. The origin of the receptors is a human donor who received an intestinal transplant.

For the CDR3, the DNA is TGTGCCAGTGGGGACACGAGCTCCTACAATGAGCAGTTCTTC. Translation: CASGDTSSYNEQFF. The genes are TRBV19 and TRBJ2-1; D might be TRBD1 (6 bases). The CDR3 totals 14 residues. The V gene lost 8 bases and the J gene lost 0 bases, with 11 bases spanning the gap. The V gene's germline CDR1 is LNHDA and CDR2 SQIVND (reference sequence).

In the case of this clone: One junction end does not reproduce the germline sequence, and a read error may be involved. This chain connects TRBV7-7 to TRBJ2-5, with TRBD2 matching over 14 bases. The germline gives CDR1 SSHAT, CDR2 FNYEAQ (reference sequence). This CDR3 is 16 amino acids long. CDR3 coding DNA: TGTGCTAGCAGCTGGGGGACTAGCGGGAGTGAAGAGACCCAGTACTTC. Its translation: CASSWGTSGSEETQYF.

This chain links TRBV19 with TRBJ1-2, with a tentative D call TRBD1 (6 bases). The V and J ends lost 3 bases and 8 bases respectively, with 16 bases between them. The CDR3 is 14 amino acids. The germline V gene encodes CDR1 LNHDA and CDR2 SQIVND (reference sequence). CDR3 nucleotides: TGTGCCAGTAGTATGGGGACACGACTGGGAGGCTACACCTTC. Encoded protein: CASSMGTRLGGYTF. The whole variable domain, remainder taken from reference TRBV19 and TRBJ1-2, is DGGITQSPKYLFRKEGQNVTLSCEQNLNHDAMYWYRQDPGQGLRLIYYSQIVNDFQKGDIAEGYSVSREKKESFPLTVTSAQKNPTAFYLCASSMGTRLGGYTFGSGTRLTVV.

The chain combines TRBV6-1 with TRBJ1-5; the D is unclear. CDR1 and CDR2 from the germline V gene are MNHNS and SASEGT. Trimming removed 5 bases at V and 2 bases at J, with 13 bases between. The length of the CDR3 is 15 residues. The CDR3 DNA reads TGTGCCAGCAGTCTCGGAGAGGGAGGCAATCAGCCCCAGCATTTT. Translating gives CASSLGEGGNQPQHF.

This clone was observed once. The V gene is TRBV2, the J gene TRBJ2-7, with a tentative D call TRBD1 (6 bases). The CDR3 sequence is 16 residues long. Between the trimmed V and J ends, which lost 3 bases and 3 bases, there was a span of 18 bases. Germline V gene data show CDR1 as SNHLY and CDR2 as FYNNEI. In nucleotides, the CDR3 is TGTGCCAGCAGTGAGGGGACACCCAAACGGGGCTACGAGCAGTACTTC. This codes for CASSEGTPKRGYEQYF.

V and J are TRBV28 and TRBJ2-3; TRBD2 matches at 10 bases. The ends lost 2 bases at V and 3 bases at J; junction bases unmatched: 5. Germline assignment: CDR1 MDHEN and CDR2 SYDVKM. This CDR3 contains 16 residues. DNA for the CDR3: TGTGCCAGCAGTTTAGGGGCTAGCGGGAGAACAGATACGCAGTATTTT. Translation gives CASSLGASGRTDTQYF. The entire variable domain, with the rest obtained from reference TRBV28 and TRBJ2-3, is as follows: DVKVTQSSRYLVKRTGEKVFLECVQDMDHENMFWYRQDPGLGLRLIYFSYDVKMKEKGDIPEGYSVSREKKERFSLILESASTNQTSMYLCASSLGASGRTDTQYFGPGTRLTVL.

V is TRBV11-1 and J is TRBJ2-2, with D possibly TRBD1 on 6 matching bases. The germline CDR1 and CDR2 sequences are SGHAT and FQDESV (reference sequence). V lost 3 bases, J lost 7 bases, and 15 bases lay in between. This CDR3 has 15 residues. The CDR3 reads CASSLRQVGDGELFF. The CDR3, as DNA: TGTGCCAGCAGCTTGAGACAGGTCGGGGACGGGGAGCTGTTTTTT.

This clone is a singleton in its sample. Within the sample, other DNA sequences also encode this same CDR3. The chain joins TRBV7-9 to TRBJ1-1; 9 bases fit TRBD1. Germline lookup yields CDR1 SEHNR and CDR2 FQNEAQ (reference sequence). The CDR3 loop spans 13 amino acids. The ends lost 6 bases at V and 5 bases at J; junction bases unmatched: 4. In DNA form, the CDR3 reads TGTGCCAGCAGGCCGACAGGGGGGACTGAAGCTTTCTTT. The encoded protein is CASRPTGGTEAFF. The complete variable domain, with remaining parts taken from reference TRBV7-9 and TRBJ1-1, reads DTGVSQNPRHKITKRGQNVTFRCDPISEHNRLYWYRQTLGQGPEFLTYFQNEAQLEKSRLLSDRFSAERPKGSFSTLEIQRTEQGDSAMYLCASRPTGGTEAFFGQGTRLTVV.

This chain links TRBV27 with TRBJ2-7, with 9 bases matching TRBD1. The CDR3 loop spans 13 amino acids. The V gene's germline CDR1 is MNHEY and CDR2 SMNVEV (reference sequence). The V segment lost 5 bases and the J segment 6 bases; nucleotides outside the gene matches: 5. Written as DNA, the CDR3 is TGTGCCAGCAGTCTAGACAGGGGGGGCGAGCAGTACTTC. Residues: CASSLDRGGEQYF.

The chain joins TRBV5-4 to TRBJ2-5, with 12 bases aligning to TRBD2. With V trimmed by 5 bases and J by 2 bases, 4 bases remained unmatched. This CDR3 has 15 residues. CDR1 and CDR2 from the germline V gene are SGHNT and YYREEE (reference sequence). The CDR3 sequence: CASRWTSGEQETQYF. The CDR3, as DNA: TGTGCCAGCAGATGGACTAGCGGGGAACAAGAGACCCAGTACTTC.

CDR3 nucleotides: TGTGCCAGCAGCCACCAAGGACTAGCGGGATTCCAAGAGACCCAGTACTTC. This encodes CASSHQGLAGFQETQYF. The chain carries TRBV11-2 and TRBJ2-5; 12 nucleotides match TRBD2. The V segment lost 5 bases and the J segment 1 base; nucleotides outside the gene matches: 8. The germline CDR1 and CDR2 sequences are SGHAT and FQNNGV. The CDR3 has 17 amino acids.

J is TRBJ2-4 and V is TRBV28; D perhaps matches TRBD2 (6 bases). CDR1 is MDHEN and CDR2 is SYDVKM in the germline V gene. CDR3 size: 15 residues. Between the trimmed V and J ends, which lost 5 bases and 0 bases, there was a span of 11 bases. The CDR3 sequence is CASSRTTLAKNIQYF. The CDR3 bases are TGTGCCAGCAGTAGGACTACCCTAGCCAAAAACATTCAGTACTTC.

The chain couples TRBV19 to TRBJ2-1; 7 bases map to TRBD1. Germline V gene lookup returns CDR1 LNHDA and CDR2 SQIVND (reference sequence). CDR3 length: 16 residues. The V segment lost 0 bases and the J segment 1 base; nucleotides outside the gene matches: 3. CDR3 coding DNA: TGTGCCAGTAGTATAGACTCAGGGGGTTCCTACAATGAGCAGTTCTTC. Amino acid sequence: CASSIDSGGSYNEQFF.

V is TRBV19 and J is TRBJ2-3, with 8 positions matching TRBD1. CDR1 is LNHDA, CDR2 SQIVND, per germline (reference sequence). Trimming took 3 bases from V and 3 from J; bases not matched to a gene: 5. The length of the CDR3 is 15 residues. DNA for the CDR3: TGTGCCAGTAGTATCAGCAGGGGGCATACAGATACGCAGTATTTT. As protein: CASSISRGHTDTQYF.

This rearrangement joins TRBV27 to TRBJ2-7; D might be TRBD1 (6 bases). Germline V gene data show CDR1 as MNHEY and CDR2 as SMNVEV (reference sequence). The V end was cut by 5 bases, the J end by 7 bases, with 21 bases between. This CDR3 comprises 15 residues. The CDR3 DNA is TGTGCCAGCAGTCCCAGGGGCTGGGTAGATGGGGAGCAGTACTTC. It is translated as CASSPRGWVDGEQYF.

This clone was observed a few times. This chain links TRBV19 with TRBJ2-2; 7 nucleotides line up with TRBD1. The V gene's germline CDR1 is LNHDA and CDR2 SQIVND (reference sequence). J was trimmed by 2 bases and V by 4 bases; bases with no gene match: 4. This CDR3 contains 15 residues. DNA for the CDR3: TGTGCCAGTAGTACTTGGGACAGTAACACCGGGGAGCTGTTTTTT. Residues: CASSTWDSNTGELFF.

This chain joins TRBV4-2 and TRBJ2-1; the match to TRBD1 covers 9 bases. V gave up 4 bases and J gave up 5 bases; unmatched junction bases: 6. The CDR3 sequence is 15 residues long. Germline lookup yields CDR1 LGHNA and CDR2 YNFKEQ. CDR3 DNA sequence: TGTGCCAGCAGCCCCAGGACAGGGGACCACAATGAGCAGTTCTTC. Protein: CASSPRTGDHNEQFF.

The J gene is TRBJ1-2, the V gene TRBV4-1, with 8 bases aligning to TRBD1. The germline V gene has CDR1 MGHRA and CDR2 YSYEKL. This CDR3 region has 15 residues. Trimming cost V 4 bases and J 8 bases; bases outside gene matches: 12. The CDR3 loop is CASSLQGQGFGGYTF. The DNA of the CDR3 is TGCGCCAGCAGCCTCCAAGGACAGGGCTTTGGAGGCTACACCTTC.